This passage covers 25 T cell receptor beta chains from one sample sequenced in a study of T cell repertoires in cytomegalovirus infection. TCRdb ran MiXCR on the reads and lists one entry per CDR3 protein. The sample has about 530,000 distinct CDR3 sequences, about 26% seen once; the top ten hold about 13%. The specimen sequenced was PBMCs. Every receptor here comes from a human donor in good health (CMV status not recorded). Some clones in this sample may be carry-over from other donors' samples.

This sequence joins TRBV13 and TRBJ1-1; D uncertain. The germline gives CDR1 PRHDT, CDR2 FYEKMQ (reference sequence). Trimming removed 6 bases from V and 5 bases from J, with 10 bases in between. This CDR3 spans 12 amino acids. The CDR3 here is CASRRVRTEAFF. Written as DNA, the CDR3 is TGTGCCAGCAGACGGGTTAGGACTGAAGCTTTCTTT.

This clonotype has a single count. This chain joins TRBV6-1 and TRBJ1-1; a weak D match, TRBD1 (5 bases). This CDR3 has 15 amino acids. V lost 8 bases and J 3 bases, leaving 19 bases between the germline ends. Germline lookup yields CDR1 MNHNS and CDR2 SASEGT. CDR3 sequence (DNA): TGTGCCAGCGGCAGGAGGGACCTCGAGGACACTGAAGCTTTCTTT. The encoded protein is CASGRRDLEDTEAFF.

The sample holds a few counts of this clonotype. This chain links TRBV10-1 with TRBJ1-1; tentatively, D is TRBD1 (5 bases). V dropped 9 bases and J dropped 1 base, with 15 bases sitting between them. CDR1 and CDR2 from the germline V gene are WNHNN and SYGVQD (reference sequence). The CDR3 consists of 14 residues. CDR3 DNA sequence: TGCGCCAGTCACTCGGGGGTATGGAACACTGAAGCTTTCTTT. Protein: CASHSGVWNTEAFF.

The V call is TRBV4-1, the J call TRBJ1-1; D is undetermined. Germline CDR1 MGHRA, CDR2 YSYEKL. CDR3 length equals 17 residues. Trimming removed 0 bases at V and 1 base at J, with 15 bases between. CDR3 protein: CASSQEVRLGKNTEAFF. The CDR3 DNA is TGCGCCAGCAGCCAAGAAGTCCGCTTGGGAAAGAACACTGAAGCTTTCTTT.

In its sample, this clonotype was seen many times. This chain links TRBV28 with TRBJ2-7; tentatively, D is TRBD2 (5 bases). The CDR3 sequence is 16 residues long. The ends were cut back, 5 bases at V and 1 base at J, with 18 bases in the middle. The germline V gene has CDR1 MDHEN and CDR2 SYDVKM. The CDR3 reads CASSPRPGLGSYEQYF. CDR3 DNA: TGTGCCAGCAGTCCCCGACCCGGACTGGGGTCCTACGAGCAGTACTTC.

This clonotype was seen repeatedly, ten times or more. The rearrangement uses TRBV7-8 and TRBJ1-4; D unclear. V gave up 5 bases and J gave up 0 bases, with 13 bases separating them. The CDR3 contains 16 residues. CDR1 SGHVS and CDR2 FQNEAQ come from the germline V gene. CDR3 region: CASSPRDLATNEKLFF. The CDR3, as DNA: TGTGCCAGCAGCCCACGGGATTTAGCAACTAATGAAAAACTGTTTTTT.

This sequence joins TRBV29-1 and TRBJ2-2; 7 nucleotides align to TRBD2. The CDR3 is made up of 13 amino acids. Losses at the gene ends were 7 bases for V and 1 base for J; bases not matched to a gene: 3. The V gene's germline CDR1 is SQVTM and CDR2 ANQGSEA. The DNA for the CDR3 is TGCAGCGGGAAGCGGGGGAACACCGGGGAGCTGTTTTTT. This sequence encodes CSGKRGNTGELFF.

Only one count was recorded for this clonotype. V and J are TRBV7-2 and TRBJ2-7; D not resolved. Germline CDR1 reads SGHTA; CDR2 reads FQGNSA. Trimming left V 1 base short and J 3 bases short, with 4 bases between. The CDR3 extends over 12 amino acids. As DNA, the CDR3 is TGTGCCAGCAGCTTAGGTGTCTACGAGCAGTACGTC. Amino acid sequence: CASSLGVYEQYV.

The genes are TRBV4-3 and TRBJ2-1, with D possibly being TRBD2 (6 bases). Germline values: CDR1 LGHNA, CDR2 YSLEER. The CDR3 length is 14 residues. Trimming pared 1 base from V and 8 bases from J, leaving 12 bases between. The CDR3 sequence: CASSQGLVGYEQFF. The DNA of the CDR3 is TGCGCCAGCAGCCAAGGACTAGTCGGGTATGAGCAGTTCTTC.

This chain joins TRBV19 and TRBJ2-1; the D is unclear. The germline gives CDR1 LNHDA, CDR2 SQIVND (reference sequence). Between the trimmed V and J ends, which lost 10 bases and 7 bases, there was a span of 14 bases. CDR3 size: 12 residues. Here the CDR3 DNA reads TGTGCCACCACCCGGGCGCGGAATGAGCAGTTCTTC. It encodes CATTRARNEQFF.

The CDR3 reads CASSFSDYEQYF. In DNA form, the CDR3 reads TGTGCCAGCAGCTTTTCAGATTACGAGCAGTACTTC. This chain links TRBV7-2 with TRBJ2-7, with D hard to call. Germline V gives CDR1 SGHTA, CDR2 FQGNSA. This CDR3 has 12 amino acids. Trimming removed 3 bases at V and 4 bases at J, with 7 bases between.

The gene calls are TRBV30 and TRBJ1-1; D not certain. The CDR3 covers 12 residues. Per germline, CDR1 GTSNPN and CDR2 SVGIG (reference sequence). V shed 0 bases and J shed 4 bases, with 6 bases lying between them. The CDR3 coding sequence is TGTGCCTGGAGTGTATACAGCACTGAAGCTTTCTTT. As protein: CAWSVYSTEAFF. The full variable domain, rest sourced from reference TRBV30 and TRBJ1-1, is SQTIHQWPATLVQPVGSPLSLECTVEGTSNPNLYWYRQAAGRGLQLLFYSVGIGQISSEVPQNLSASRPQDRQFILSSKKLLLSDSGFYLCAWSVYSTEAFFGQGTRLTVV.

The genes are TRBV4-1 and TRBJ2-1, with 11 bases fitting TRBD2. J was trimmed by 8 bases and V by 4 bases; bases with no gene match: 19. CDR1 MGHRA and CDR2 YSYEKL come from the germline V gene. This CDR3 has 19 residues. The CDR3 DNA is TGCGCCAGCAGCCGCCTCGGGCTAGCGGGAGGACAAAGGGAGGATGAGCAGTTCTTC. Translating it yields CASSRLGLAGGQREDEQFF.

The CDR3 protein is CASGGTRGGQPQHF. CDR3 bases: TGTGCCAGCGGGGGGACGCGAGGCGGTCAGCCCCAGCATTTT. This rearrangement joins TRBV6-2 or TRBV6-3 to TRBJ1-5; the D gene is possibly TRBD1 (5 bases). Looked up from germline, CDR1 is MNHEY and CDR2 is SVGEGT. The CDR3 runs 14 residues. V was clipped by 8 bases and J by 6 bases, with 17 bases between them.

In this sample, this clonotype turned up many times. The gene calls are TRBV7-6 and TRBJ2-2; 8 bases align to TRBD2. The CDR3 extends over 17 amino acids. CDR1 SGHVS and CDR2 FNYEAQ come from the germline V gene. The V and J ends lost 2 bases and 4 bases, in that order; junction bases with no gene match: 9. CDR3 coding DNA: TGTGCCAGCAGCTTAAGGCGGGAGGACACGACCACCGGGGAGCTGTTTTTT. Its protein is CASSLRREDTTTGELFF.

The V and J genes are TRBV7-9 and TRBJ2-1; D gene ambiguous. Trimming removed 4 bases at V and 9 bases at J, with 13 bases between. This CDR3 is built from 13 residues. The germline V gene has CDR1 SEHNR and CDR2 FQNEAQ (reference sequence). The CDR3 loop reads CASSSKGPGEQFF. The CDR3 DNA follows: TGTGCCAGCAGCTCCAAAGGACCAGGTGAGCAGTTCTTC.

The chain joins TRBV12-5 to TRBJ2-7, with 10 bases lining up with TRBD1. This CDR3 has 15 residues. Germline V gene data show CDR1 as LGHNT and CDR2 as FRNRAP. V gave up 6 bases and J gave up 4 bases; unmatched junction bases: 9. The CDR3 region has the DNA TGTGCTAGTGGACCGGCGGGACAGGGGCCTTACGAGCAGTACGTC. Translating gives CASGPAGQGPYEQYV.

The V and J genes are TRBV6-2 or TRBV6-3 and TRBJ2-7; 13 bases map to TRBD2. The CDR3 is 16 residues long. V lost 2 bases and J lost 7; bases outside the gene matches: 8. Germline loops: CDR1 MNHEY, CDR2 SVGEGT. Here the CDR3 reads CASSYRRTSGRQEQYF. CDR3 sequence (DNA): TGTGCCAGCAGTTACCGCAGGACTAGCGGGAGACAAGAGCAGTACTTC.

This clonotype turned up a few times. As DNA, the CDR3 is TGTGCCAGCAGTGGGGTGACAGGGTTTTATGGCTACACCTTC. This gives the protein CASSGVTGFYGYTF. V and J are TRBV2 and TRBJ1-2, with 7 bases identical to TRBD1. Germline assignment: CDR1 SNHLY and CDR2 FYNNEI. Trimming removed 4 bases from V and 5 bases from J; junction bases left unmatched: 7. The CDR3 length is 14 residues.

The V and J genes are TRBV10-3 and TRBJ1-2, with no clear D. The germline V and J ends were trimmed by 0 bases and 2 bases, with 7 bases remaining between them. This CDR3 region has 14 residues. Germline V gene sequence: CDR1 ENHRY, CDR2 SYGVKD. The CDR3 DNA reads TGTGCCATCAGTGAGTCGTACCAGAACTATGGCTACACCTTC. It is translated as CAISESYQNYGYTF.

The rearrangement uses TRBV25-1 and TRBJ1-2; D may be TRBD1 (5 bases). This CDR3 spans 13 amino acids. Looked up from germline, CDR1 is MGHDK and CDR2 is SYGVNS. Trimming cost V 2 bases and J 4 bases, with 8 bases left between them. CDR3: CASSEAGTYGYTF. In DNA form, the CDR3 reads TGTGCCAGCAGTGAAGCAGGGACCTATGGCTACACCTTC.

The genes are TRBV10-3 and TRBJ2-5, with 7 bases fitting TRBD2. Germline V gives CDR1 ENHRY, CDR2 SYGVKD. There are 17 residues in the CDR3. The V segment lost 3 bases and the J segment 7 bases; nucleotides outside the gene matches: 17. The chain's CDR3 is CAISDPGTTEKRGTQYF. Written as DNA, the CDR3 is TGTGCCATCAGTGACCCGGGGACTACCGAAAAGCGGGGGACCCAGTACTTC.

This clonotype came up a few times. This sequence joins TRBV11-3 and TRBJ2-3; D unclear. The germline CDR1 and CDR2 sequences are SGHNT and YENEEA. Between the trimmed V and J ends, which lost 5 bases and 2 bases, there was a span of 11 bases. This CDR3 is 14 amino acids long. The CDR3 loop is CASSRSRTTDTQYF. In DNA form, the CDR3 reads TGTGCCAGCAGCCGCAGCAGAACCACAGATACGCAGTATTTT.

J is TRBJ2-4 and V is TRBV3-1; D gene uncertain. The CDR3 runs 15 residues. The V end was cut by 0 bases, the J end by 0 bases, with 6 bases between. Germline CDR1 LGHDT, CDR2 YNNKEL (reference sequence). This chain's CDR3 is CASSQDMLAKNIQYF. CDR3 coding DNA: TGTGCCAGCAGCCAAGACATGCTAGCCAAAAACATTCAGTACTTC.

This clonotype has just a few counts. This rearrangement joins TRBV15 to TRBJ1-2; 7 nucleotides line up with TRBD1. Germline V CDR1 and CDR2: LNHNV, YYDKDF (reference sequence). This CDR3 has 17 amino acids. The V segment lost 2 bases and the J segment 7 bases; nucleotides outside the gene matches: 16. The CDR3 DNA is TGTGCCACCAGCAGAACAACCGGGACAGTGATTGTGAGTGGCTACACCTTC. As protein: CATSRTTGTVIVSGYTF.